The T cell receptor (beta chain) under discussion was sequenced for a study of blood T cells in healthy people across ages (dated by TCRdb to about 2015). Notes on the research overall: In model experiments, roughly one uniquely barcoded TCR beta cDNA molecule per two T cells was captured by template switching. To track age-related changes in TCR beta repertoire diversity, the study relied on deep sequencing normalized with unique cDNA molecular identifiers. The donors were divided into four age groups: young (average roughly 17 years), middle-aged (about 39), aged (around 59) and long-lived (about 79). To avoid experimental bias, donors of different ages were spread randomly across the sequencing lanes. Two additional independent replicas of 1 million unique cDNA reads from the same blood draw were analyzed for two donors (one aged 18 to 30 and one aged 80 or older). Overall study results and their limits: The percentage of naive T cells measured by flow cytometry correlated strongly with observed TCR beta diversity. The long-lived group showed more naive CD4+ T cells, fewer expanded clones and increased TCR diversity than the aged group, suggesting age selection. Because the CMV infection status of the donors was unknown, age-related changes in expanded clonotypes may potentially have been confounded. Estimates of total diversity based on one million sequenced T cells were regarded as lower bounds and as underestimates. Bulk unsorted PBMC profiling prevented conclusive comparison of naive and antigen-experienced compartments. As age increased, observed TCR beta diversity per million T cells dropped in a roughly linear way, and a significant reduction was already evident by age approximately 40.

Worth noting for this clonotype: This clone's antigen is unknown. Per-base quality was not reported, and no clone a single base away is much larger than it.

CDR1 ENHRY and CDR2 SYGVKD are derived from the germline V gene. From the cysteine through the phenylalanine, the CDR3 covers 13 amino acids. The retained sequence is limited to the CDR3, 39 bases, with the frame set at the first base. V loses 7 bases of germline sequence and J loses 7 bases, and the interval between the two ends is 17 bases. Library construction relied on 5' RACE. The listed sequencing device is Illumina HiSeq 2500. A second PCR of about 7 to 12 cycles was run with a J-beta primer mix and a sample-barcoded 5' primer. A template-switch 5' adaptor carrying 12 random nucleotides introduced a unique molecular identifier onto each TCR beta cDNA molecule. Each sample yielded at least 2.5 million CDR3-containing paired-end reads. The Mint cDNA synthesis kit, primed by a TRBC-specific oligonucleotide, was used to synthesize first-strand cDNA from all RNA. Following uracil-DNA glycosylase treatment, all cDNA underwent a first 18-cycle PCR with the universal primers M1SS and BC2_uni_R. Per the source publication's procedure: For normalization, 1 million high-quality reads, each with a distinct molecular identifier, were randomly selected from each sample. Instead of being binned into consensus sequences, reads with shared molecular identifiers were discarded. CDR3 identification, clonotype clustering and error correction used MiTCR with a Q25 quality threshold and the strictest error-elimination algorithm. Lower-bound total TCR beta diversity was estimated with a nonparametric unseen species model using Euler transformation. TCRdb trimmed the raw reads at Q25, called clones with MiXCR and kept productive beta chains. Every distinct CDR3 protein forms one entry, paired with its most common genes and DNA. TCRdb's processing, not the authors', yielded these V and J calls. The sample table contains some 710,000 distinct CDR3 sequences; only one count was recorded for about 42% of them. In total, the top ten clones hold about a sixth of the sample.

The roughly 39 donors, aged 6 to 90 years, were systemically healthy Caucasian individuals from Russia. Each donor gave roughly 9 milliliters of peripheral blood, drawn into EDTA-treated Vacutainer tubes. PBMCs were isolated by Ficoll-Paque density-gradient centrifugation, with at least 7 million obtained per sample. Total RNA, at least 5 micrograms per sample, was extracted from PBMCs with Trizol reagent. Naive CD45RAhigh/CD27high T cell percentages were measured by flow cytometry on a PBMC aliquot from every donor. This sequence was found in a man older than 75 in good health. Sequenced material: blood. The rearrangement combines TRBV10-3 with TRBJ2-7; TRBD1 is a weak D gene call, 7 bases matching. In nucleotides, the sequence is TGTGCCATCACAGGCACCCAGGGGGGTGAGCAGTACTTC. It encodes CAITGTQGGEQYF.